The T cell receptor (beta chain) described here comes from a study of T-cell reconstitution after alpha-beta-depleted transplantation in children. Ten or more counts support this clonotype. During its preparation, the TCRbeta library received unique molecular identifiers. TCRdb analysed the PCR reads with MiXCR anew, one entry per CDR3 protein. The sample consists of about 420,000 distinct CDR3 sequences, approximately 11% of them appearing once. Germline trimming cut 3 bases from V and 4 bases from J; bases unmatched to any gene: 5. Germline-derived CDR1 and CDR2 are SGHRS and YFSETQ. The CDR3 sequence is 15 residues long.

The clonotype comes from a human donor who donated a stem cell graft to a child with acute myeloid leukemia. Source: PBMCs from the stem cell graft donor, taken from the stem cell graft. This chain connects TRBV5-1 to TRBJ1-4, with 8 bases that match TRBD1. The CDR3, as DNA: TGCGCCAGCAGCTCCCGGACAGGGATTAATGAAAAACTGTTTTTT. Translating gives CASSSRTGINEKLFF.